These T cell receptor beta chains were read from a single sample in a study of metastatic and nonmetastatic thyroid tumors. TCRdb re-called the PCR reads with MiXCR. The repertoire holds roughly 12,000 clones, around 27% seen once, with 20% to 25% in the top ten. The specimen sequenced was adjacent normal tissue. The origin of the receptors is a male donor with papillary thyroid cancer or a benign thyroid nodule (not recorded which). Some clones in this sample may be carry-over from other donors' samples. Both conserved end residues are part of each CDR3. The order of the fields is J gene, D gene, V gene, clone size, CDR3 DNA, CDR3 protein. The D gene is left open where the match is weak. Some rows have no size entry. The others give once, few or many, or a class for an expanded clone.

TRBJ2-1,.,TRBV18,.,TGTGCCAGCTCACCCCCTCAGGGTGGCACCTACAATGAGCAGTTCTTC,CASSPPQGGTYNEQFF
TRBJ2-7,TRBD1,TRBV5-1,.,TGCGCCAGCAGTCCGGGACAGGGGTTCAACGAGCAGTACTTC,CASSPGQGFNEQYF
TRBJ1-1,.,TRBV12-3/TRBV12-4,.,TGTGCCAGCAGTTCCCTCGTCCAGGCTTTCTTT,CASSSLVQAFF
TRBJ2-7,.,TRBV6-5,few,TGTGCCAGCAGTTACTACGGGAAGACCTACGAGCAGTACTTC,CASSYYGKTYEQYF
TRBJ2-1,.,TRBV6-1,few,TGTGCCAGCAGTCGGGGGGACAGGCCCTACAATGAGCAGTTCTTC,CASSRGDRPYNEQFF
TRBJ2-1,.,TRBV6-4,few,TGTGCCAGCAGGCTTGGACAGCCAGGCAATGAGCAGTTCTTC,CASRLGQPGNEQFF
TRBJ1-2,.,TRBV3-1,.,TGTGCCAGCAGCCAAGCACCGAGATATGGCTACACCTTC,CASSQAPRYGYTF
TRBJ2-5,TRBD1,TRBV6-1,.,TGTGCCAGCTCTGACAGGGGGCTGAAGACCCAGTACTTC,CASSDRGLKTQYF
TRBJ2-7,TRBD1,TRBV14,few,TGTGCCAGCAGCCCCCGATCGGGACAGGGTTTCTCCTACGAGCAGTACTTC,CASSPRSGQGFSYEQYF
TRBJ2-7,.,TRBV7-2,few,TGTGCCAGCACCCTGTGGGGAGGAAACGAGCAGTACTTC,CASTLWGGNEQYF
TRBJ1-6,TRBD1,TRBV18,few,TGTGCCAGCTCACCAAGGACAGGGGGCTCCTCACCCCTCCACTTT,CASSPRTGGSSPLHF
TRBJ2-5,.,TRBV7-7,medium-sized,TGTGCCAGCAGTCTAAGTGGGGGTATATTGGAGACCCAGTACTTC,CASSLSGGILETQYF
TRBJ2-1,TRBD2,TRBV18,.,TGTGCCAGCTCACCTACCCTAGCGGGAGAGGGCCCTCGGGGGAGTGAGCAGTTCTTC,CASSPTLAGEGPRGSEQFF
TRBJ1-1,.,TRBV5-1,.,TGCGCCAGCAGCTGGCAGGGTAGCGGTGAAGCCTTCTTT,CASSWQGSGEAFF
TRBJ2-3,TRBD2,TRBV7-3,.,TGTGCCAGCAGCCGAGGACTAGATGGAGATACGCAGTATTTT,CASSRGLDGDTQYF
TRBJ1-3,.,TRBV11-2,.,TGTGCCAGCAGCCCCATGGCGGGCTCTGGAAACACCATATATTTT,CASSPMAGSGNTIYF
TRBJ2-1,TRBD2,TRBV6-2/TRBV6-3,few,TGTGCCAGCAGCCTCTTAGGACTAGCGGGAGTTGAGCAGTTCTTC,CASSLLGLAGVEQFF
TRBJ2-7,TRBD2,TRBV28,.,TGTGCCAGCATTCAACTCTATGGGACTAGCGGGATCTACGAGCAGTACTTC,CASIQLYGTSGIYEQYF
TRBJ2-1,.,TRBV6-1,few,TGTGCCAGCAGTGAAGAGATGAGGACTTCGCCCTACAATGAGCAGTTCTTC,CASSEEMRTSPYNEQFF
TRBJ2-3,TRBD1,TRBV20-1,.,TGCAGTGCTAGAACCGACAGGGTGTACACAGATACGCAGTATTTT,CSARTDRVYTDTQYF
TRBJ1-6,.,TRBV6-2/TRBV6-3,.,TGTGCCAGCACCTCAGGAACCCCGGCCAATTCACCCCTCCACTTT,CASTSGTPANSPLHF
TRBJ2-2,.,TRBV6-1,many,TGTGCCAGCAGAACTGGGCAGGCCACCGGGGAGCTGTTTTTT,CASRTGQATGELFF
TRBJ2-7,.,TRBV20-1,.,TGCAGTGCTATGAGGGGTGACGAGCAGTACTTC,CSAMRGDEQYF
TRBJ1-1,.,TRBV2,medium-sized,TGTGCCAGCAGTGAGTCACCTGAAGCTTTCTTT,CASSESPEAFF
TRBJ1-1,.,TRBV12-3/TRBV12-4,few,TGTGCCAGCAGCCCCGGGGGCACTGAAGCTTTCTTT,CASSPGGTEAFF
TRBJ2-1,.,TRBV20-1,medium-sized,TGCAGTGGGGGAATGACTTTGGACGCAGCTAACGGTAATGAGCAGTTCTTC,CSGGMTLDAANGNEQFF
TRBJ2-5,TRBD2,TRBV12-3/TRBV12-4,few,TGTGCCAGCAGAGGACTAGCGGGGGGGCAGGGGGCCCAGTACTTC,CASRGLAGGQGAQYF
TRBJ2-1,TRBD2,TRBV11-2,.,TGTGCCAGCAGCCGATCAGCTAGCGGGAGCTGGAATGAGCAGTTCTTC,CASSRSASGSWNEQFF
TRBJ1-5,.,TRBV4-1,.,TGCGCCAGTAGCCAAGTCCCAGGGAGCAATCAGCCCCAGCATTTT,CASSQVPGSNQPQHF
TRBJ2-1,.,TRBV12-3/TRBV12-4,medium-sized,TGTGCCAGCACCAGTCAAAGCGTCCGGTTAGAGCAGTTCTTC,CASTSQSVRLEQFF
TRBJ2-3,.,TRBV19,many,TGTGCCAGTAGTATATCGGGGGGCGCAGATACGCAGTATTTT,CASSISGGADTQYF
TRBJ2-1,TRBD2,TRBV6-2/TRBV6-3,.,TGTGCCAGCAGTTCCCTAGCGGGAGCCTACAATGAGCAGTTCTTC,CASSSLAGAYNEQFF
TRBJ2-5,TRBD1,TRBV5-1,.,TGCGCCAGCAGCCCGGGACAGGGGGGAGAGACCCAGTACTTC,CASSPGQGGETQYF
TRBJ1-5,.,TRBV30,.,TGTGCCTGGAGTCTGGAGAGCAATCAGCCCCAGCATTTT,CAWSLESNQPQHF
TRBJ2-3,.,TRBV3-1,.,TGTGTCAGCAGCCAACCAACAGGGTTGGGGACAGATACGCAGTATTTT,CVSSQPTGLGTDTQYF
TRBJ1-1,.,TRBV18,many,TGTGCCAGCTCACCCGGATTCGGGGGCCTCGAAGCTTTCTTT,CASSPGFGGLEAFF
TRBJ1-3,.,TRBV12-5,few,TGTGCTAGTGGGAGGGACTCTGGAAACACCATATATTTT,CASGRDSGNTIYF
TRBJ1-1,TRBD1,TRBV5-1,.,TGCGCCAGCAGCGCGACAGGGGGGCAGGACACTGAAGCTTTCTTT,CASSATGGQDTEAFF
TRBJ2-2,.,TRBV19,.,TGTGCCACCCAAATCGGGGCCTCGAACACCGGGGAGCTGTTTTTT,CATQIGASNTGELFF
TRBJ2-1,.,TRBV28,few,TGTGCCAGCAGTTTTATTGGGGACTACAATGAGCAGTTCTTC,CASSFIGDYNEQFF
TRBJ2-4,.,TRBV4-1,.,TGCGCCAGCAGCCAAGGAACTCTAAACATTCAGTACTTC,CASSQGTLNIQYF
TRBJ1-1,TRBD1,TRBV7-8,few,TGTGCCAGCAGCTCTGGGACAGGGACTGAAGCTTTCTTT,CASSSGTGTEAFF
TRBJ1-2,.,TRBV19,few,TGTGCCAGTAGCTCTAAGTTGTCTGAGATCTACACCTTC,CASSSKLSEIYTF
TRBJ1-1,.,TRBV27,few,TGTGCCAGCAGTCGCCGAGGTAAGAACACTGAAGCTTTCTTT,CASSRRGKNTEAFF
TRBJ1-1,.,TRBV7-8,.,TGTGCCAGCAGCTCAGAAGAGGGGGGGACCAACACTGAAGCTTTCTTT,CASSSEEGGTNTEAFF
TRBJ2-5,.,TRBV14,.,TGTGCCAGCAGCCAAGCCCTCGTCGGGTACCAAGAGACCCAGTACTTC,CASSQALVGYQETQYF
TRBJ2-2,.,TRBV2,medium-sized,TGTGCCAGTCGGGAACGACCGAACACCGGGGAGCTGTTCTTT,CASRERPNTGELFF
TRBJ1-4,.,TRBV6-2/TRBV6-3,.,TGTGCCAGCAGCTACCCACCGGAGATCCTGTTTTTT,CASSYPPEILFF
TRBJ2-7,TRBD2,TRBV27,.,TGTGCCAGCGTTCTCCATCCTAGACTAGCGGACTCCTACGAGCAGTACTTC,CASVLHPRLADSYEQYF
TRBJ2-1,TRBD2,TRBV5-6,.,TGTGCCAGCAGCTCAAGCGGGAGGGCCGGTAATGAGCAGTTCTTC,CASSSSGRAGNEQFF
TRBJ1-6,.,TRBV28,.,TGTGCCAGCAGACCCCCGGGGAGCTCCTATAATTCACCCCTCCACTTT,CASRPPGSSYNSPLHF
TRBJ1-1,TRBD1,TRBV11-1,few,TGTGCCAGCAGCTTTGGGACAGCCGAAGCTTTCTTT,CASSFGTAEAFF